This T cell receptor (beta chain) was obtained from a study of shared clonotypes between healthy human individuals. Clones were sequenced by immunoSEQ multiplex PCR, and TCRdb holds only the in-frame ones, with some missing. The sample records 950,000 to 1,300,000 clones, approximately 68% being singletons. CDR1 is SNHLY and CDR2 is FYNNEI in the germline V gene. Trimming cost V 1 base and J 3 bases, with 11 bases left between them. The CDR3 spans 15 residues. The rearrangement uses TRBV2 and TRBJ2-3, with D tentatively TRBD1 (5 bases). The origin of this receptor is a man between 18 and 29 years old in good health. Sequenced material: memory CD4+ T cells sorted from blood. Described subset: CD45RA-negative fraction. CDR3 in DNA: TGTGCCAGCAGTGAAGGGCAGGGAAGGACAGATACGCAGTATTTT. Its translation is CASSEGQGRTDTQYF.